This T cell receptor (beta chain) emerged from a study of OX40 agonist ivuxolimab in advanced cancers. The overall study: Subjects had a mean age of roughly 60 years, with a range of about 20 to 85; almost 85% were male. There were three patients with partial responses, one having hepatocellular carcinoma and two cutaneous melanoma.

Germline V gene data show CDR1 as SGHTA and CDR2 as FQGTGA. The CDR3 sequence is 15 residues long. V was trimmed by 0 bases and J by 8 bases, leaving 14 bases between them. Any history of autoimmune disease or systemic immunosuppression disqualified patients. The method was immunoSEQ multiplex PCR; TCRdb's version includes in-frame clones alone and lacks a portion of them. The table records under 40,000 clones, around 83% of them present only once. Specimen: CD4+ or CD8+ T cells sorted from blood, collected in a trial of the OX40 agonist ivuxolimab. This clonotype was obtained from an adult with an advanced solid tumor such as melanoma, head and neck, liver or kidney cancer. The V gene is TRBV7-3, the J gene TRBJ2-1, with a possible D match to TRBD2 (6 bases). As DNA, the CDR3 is TGTGCCAGCAGCTTAACTAGCGGACCTCAATATGAGCAGTTCTTC. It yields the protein CASSLTSGPQYEQFF.